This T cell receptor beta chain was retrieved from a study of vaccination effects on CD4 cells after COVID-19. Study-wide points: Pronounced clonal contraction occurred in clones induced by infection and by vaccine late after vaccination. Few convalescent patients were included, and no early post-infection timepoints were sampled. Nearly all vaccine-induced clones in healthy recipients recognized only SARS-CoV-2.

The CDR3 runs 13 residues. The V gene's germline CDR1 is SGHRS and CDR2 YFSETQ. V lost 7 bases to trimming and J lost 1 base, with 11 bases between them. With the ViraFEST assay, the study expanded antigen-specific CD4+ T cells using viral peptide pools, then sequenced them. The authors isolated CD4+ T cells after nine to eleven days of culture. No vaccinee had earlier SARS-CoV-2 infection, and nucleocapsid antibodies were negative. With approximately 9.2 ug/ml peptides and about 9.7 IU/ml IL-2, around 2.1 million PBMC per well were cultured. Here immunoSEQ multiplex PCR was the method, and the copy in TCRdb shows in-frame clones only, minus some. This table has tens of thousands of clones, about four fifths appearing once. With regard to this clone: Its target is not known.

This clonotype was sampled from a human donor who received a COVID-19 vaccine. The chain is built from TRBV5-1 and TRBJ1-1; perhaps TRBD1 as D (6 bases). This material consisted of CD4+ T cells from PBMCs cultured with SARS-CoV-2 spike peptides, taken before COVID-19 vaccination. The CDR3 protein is CASSETGNTEAFF. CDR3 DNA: TGCGCCAGCTCCGAGACAGGGAACACTGAAGCTTTCTTT.